The clone carrying this T cell receptor beta chain was picked up one time. In the authors' methods: How many nucleated cells were present was estimated from reference gene primer amplification. Measured with immunoSEQ multiplex PCR; TCRdb has only the in-frame clones, and not every one. From that table come the V and J calls and clone size; the DNA was used to work out D and trimming. Of approximately 250,000 clones listed, roughly 84% are singletons. These data originate in a study of blood T cell repertoires in COVID-19. The V and J ends lost 3 bases and 1 base respectively, with 3 bases between them. The CDR3 has 12 residues. Per the germline V gene, CDR1 is WSHSY and CDR2 is SAAADI.

The sequence was collected from a woman aged 40 to 49 who had recovered from COVID-19. Sequenced input: peripheral blood. The V and J genes are TRBV10-2 and TRBJ2-5; D remains ambiguous. Here the CDR3 reads CASSELQETQYF. The CDR3 bases are TGCGCCAGCAGTGAACTCCAAGAGACCCAGTACTTC.